The 5 T cell receptor beta chains listed next were all sequenced from one sample in a study of naive and memory T cell subsets. Ligated cDNA was amplified by four rounds of PCR with nested alpha and beta constant-region primers and SP2. TCRdb analysed the UMI-ligation and nested PCR reads with MiXCR anew, one entry per CDR3 protein. This sample's table reports approximately 87 distinct CDR3 sequences. The sequencing sample was made of effector memory CD4+ T cells from blood. Subset indicated: effector memory, CD45RA- CD27-. Receptor source: a human donor in good health.

With regard to this clonotype: The library was designed around alpha chains, so this beta chain is a stray read whose abundance carries little weight. V usage is TRBV28 and J usage is TRBJ1-4; TRBD1 matches 7 bases. Germline CDR1 is MDHEN and CDR2 is SYDVKM. With 7 bases clipped from V and 8 bases from J, the junction kept 7 bases outside the gene matches. CDR3 length: 13 residues. The CDR3 here is CASTGQVREKLFF. CDR3 DNA: TGTGCCAGCACAGGACAGGTCCGGGAAAAACTGTTTTTT. Variable domain in full (rest from reference TRBV28 and TRBJ1-4): DVKVTQSSRYLVKRTGEKVFLECVQDMDHENMFWYRQDPGLGLRLIYFSYDVKMKEKGDIPEGYSVSREKKERFSLILESASTNQTSMYLCASTGQVREKLFFGSGTQLSVL.

Of note for this clonotype: This beta chain slipped into a library made for alpha chains as a stray read, so its size is not meaningful. V and J are TRBV27 and TRBJ1-5; TRBD1 matches 8 bases. The CDR3 totals 13 residues. The germline gives CDR1 MNHEY, CDR2 SMNVEV (reference sequence). V was clipped by 5 bases and J by 5 bases; unmatched bases: 2. CDR3 sequence (DNA): TGTGCCAGCAGTGGGACAGGTTATCAGCCCCAGCATTTT. This sequence encodes CASSGTGYQPQHF.

A remark on this clonotype: This beta chain was picked up by a library intended for alpha chains and is off target, so its count carries little meaning. The genes are TRBV7-2 and TRBJ1-3; no definite D call. Germline lookup yields CDR1 SGHTA and CDR2 FQGNSA. The CDR3 spans 15 residues. V lost 5 bases to trimming and J lost 9 bases, with 20 bases between them. The CDR3 region has the DNA TGTGCCAGCAGCCCGGACGGCCTGACTTCGAGCACCATATATTTT. This sequence encodes CASSPDGLTSSTIYF.

As for this clonotype: This beta chain is an unintended read in a library built for alpha chains; its size means little. The chain joins TRBV29-1 to TRBJ1-2; a weak D match, TRBD1 (5 bases). V lost 7 bases and J lost 4, with 16 bases in between. This CDR3 comprises 13 residues. Germline CDR1 reads SQVTM; CDR2 reads ANQGSEA. Here the CDR3 reads CSAHVGVSYGYTF. The DNA for the CDR3 is TGCAGCGCTCACGTAGGGGTTAGCTATGGCTACACCTTC.

This clonotype was picked up a small number of times. Little can be read into the size of this beta chain, an off-target read in a library designed for alpha chains. The CDR3 sequence is CSAWGPLIETQYF. CDR3 sequence (DNA): TGCAGTGCCTGGGGACCACTAATCGAGACCCAGTACTTC. The genes are TRBV20-1 and TRBJ2-5, with D perhaps given as TRBD1 or TRBD2 (5 bases each). The germline CDR1 and CDR2 sequences are DFQATT and SNEGSKA (reference sequence). Trimming pared 6 bases from V and 5 bases from J, leaving 16 bases between. The CDR3 runs to 13 residues.